A selection of T cell receptor beta chains follows, all from one sample in a study of cytomegalovirus exposure and HLA in healthy donors. Assay: immunoSEQ multiplex PCR; the TCRdb copy retains only in-frame clones and omits some. The sample includes under 150,000 clones, 78% of them seen just once. The sequenced sample was PBMCs. The receptors shown here come from a man aged 40-49 years in good health and CMV-seropositive. Each CDR3 is given with its conserved first and last residue. A D gene is named only where the DNA matches it firmly. Expanded clones are given a class, and other clones once, few, many or no size at all.

j_call,v_call,d_call,clone_size,cdr3_aa,cdr3_nt
TRBJ1-1,TRBV11-1,TRBD1,NA,CASSLGQLNTEAFF,TGTGCCAGCAGCCTGGGACAGTTGAACACTGAAGCTTTCTTT
TRBJ2-3,TRBV4-2,NA,NA,CASSREMGTDTQYF,TGTGCCAGCAGCAGAGAAATGGGCACAGATACGCAGTATTTT
TRBJ1-3,TRBV30,NA,NA,CAWSVGGLSGNTIYF,TGTGCCTGGAGTGTGGGGGGGCTCTCTGGAAACACCATATATTTT
TRBJ2-1,TRBV7-3,TRBD1,NA,CASSLQTGVNEQFF,TGTGCCAGCAGCCTTCAAACAGGGGTCAATGAGCAGTTCTTC
TRBJ1-3,TRBV6-6,NA,NA,CASSYSAAGNTIYF,TGTGCCAGCAGTTACTCGGCAGCTGGAAACACCATATATTTT
TRBJ2-1,TRBV5-4,NA,NA,CASSLPVGAPGNEQFF,TGTGCCAGCAGCCTCCCCGTTGGGGCGCCCGGTAATGAGCAGTTCTTC
TRBJ1-1,TRBV19,NA,NA,CASSPPPGLNTEAFF,TGTGCCAGTAGTCCCCCCCCAGGGCTGAACACTGAAGCTTTCTTT
TRBJ1-1,TRBV7-9,NA,NA,CASSQIGGTNTEAFF,TGTGCCAGCAGCCAAATAGGAGGTACGAACACTGAAGCTTTCTTT
TRBJ1-5,TRBV6-1,TRBD1,NA,CASSDPDRVNQPQHF,TGTGCCAGCAGTGACCCCGACAGGGTAAATCAGCCCCAGCATTTT
TRBJ2-1,TRBV7-2,NA,few,CASSLEGINEQFF,TGTGCCAGCAGCTTGGAGGGGATAAATGAGCAGTTCTTC
TRBJ2-1,TRBV28,NA,NA,CASSFTGSDNEQFF,TGTGCCAGCAGTTTTACGGGGAGTGACAATGAGCAGTTCTTC
TRBJ2-7,TRBV7-2,NA,once,CASSLNQIYEQYF,TGTGCCAGCAGCTTAAACCAGATCTACGAGCAGTACTTC
TRBJ2-7,TRBV18,NA,NA,CASSLGSLGEQYF,TGTGCCAGCTCCCTCGGCAGTCTAGGCGAGCAGTACTTC
TRBJ2-3,TRBV7-2,NA,NA,CASSLYTDTQYF,TGTGCCAGCAGCTTGTACACAGATACGCAGTATTTT
TRBJ1-2,TRBV9,TRBD1,NA,CASSVAGTGVGGYTF,TGTGCCAGCAGCGTAGCCGGGACAGGGGTCGGTGGCTACACCTTC
TRBJ1-1,TRBV6-5,NA,NA,CASSSVAQMNTEAFF,TGTGCCAGCAGTTCAGTAGCGCAAATGAACACTGAAGCTTTCTTT
TRBJ1-5,TRBV7-2,NA,NA,CASSLWVGQPQHF,TGTGCCAGCAGCTTATGGGTCGGGCAGCCCCAGCATTTT
TRBJ2-5,TRBV29-1,NA,once,CSVELFGREWGETQYF,TGCAGCGTTGAACTTTTTGGCAGGGAATGGGGAGAGACCCAGTACTTC
TRBJ2-2,TRBV7-2,NA,NA,CASSFYGGLGTGELFF,TGTGCCAGCAGCTTCTACGGGGGTCTGGGCACCGGGGAGCTGTTTTTT
TRBJ1-1,TRBV5-1,NA,NA,CASSRSDSATEAFF,TGCGCCAGCAGCCGTTCGGACAGCGCCACTGAAGCTTTCTTT
TRBJ2-7,TRBV15,TRBD1,NA,CATSRSPGQEYEQYF,TGTGCCACCAGCAGATCCCCGGGACAGGAGTACGAGCAGTACTTC
TRBJ1-4,TRBV5-1,TRBD1,NA,CASSLGQTGREKLFF,TGCGCCAGCAGCTTGGGACAGACAGGGCGGGAAAAACTGTTTTTT
TRBJ2-7,TRBV29-1,TRBD1,NA,CSVGQGALYEQYF,TGCAGCGTTGGACAGGGGGCTCTCTACGAGCAGTACTTC
TRBJ2-5,TRBV28,NA,NA,CASSRPVAGTQYF,TGTGCCAGCAGTCGCCCCGTAGCTGGGACCCAGTACTTC
TRBJ2-3,TRBV21-1,NA,NA,CASRSVRTGGGPLSTDTQYF,TGTGCCAGCAGATCAGTCAGGACAGGGGGCGGCCCCTTAAGCACAGATACGCAGTATTTT
TRBJ2-3,TRBV21-1,NA,NA,CASTTPLRLADTQYF,TGTGCCAGCACTACGCCGCTGCGCTTAGCAGATACGCAGTATTTT
TRBJ1-2,TRBV6-4,NA,NA,CASSVEQGASGYTF,TGTGCCAGCAGTGTCGAACAGGGCGCTTCTGGCTACACCTTC
TRBJ1-2,TRBV9,TRBD1,NA,CASSGDRVGYTF,TGTGCCAGCAGCGGGGACAGGGTCGGCTACACCTTC
TRBJ1-1,TRBV29-1,TRBD1,NA,CSVRRQTGAGTEAFF,TGCAGCGTTAGACGCCAGACAGGGGCAGGGACTGAAGCTTTCTTT
TRBJ2-7,TRBV6-6,TRBD1,few,CASQATGDSYEQYF,TGTGCCAGCCAGGCGACAGGGGACTCGTACGAGCAGTACTTC
TRBJ1-6,TRBV13,TRBD1,NA,CASSSPDRGSPLHF,TGTGCCAGCAGCTCCCCCGACAGGGGTTCACCCCTCCACTTT